Shown below are 27 T cell receptor beta chains from a single sample sequenced in a study of blood T cell repertoires in COVID-19. Using immunoSEQ multiplex PCR, the repertoire was profiled, and TCRdb retains in-frame clones only, with some absent. The table has fewer than 120,000 clones, 80% to 90% seen once. Sequenced: peripheral blood. All receptors derive from a woman between 55 and 75 years old with acute or convalescent COVID-19.

This rearrangement joins TRBV28 to TRBJ2-5; D gene uncertain. The CDR3 is made up of 14 amino acids. Germline V gene sequence: CDR1 MDHEN, CDR2 SYDVKM. Trimming cost V 6 bases and J 5 bases, with 16 bases left between them. The CDR3 DNA follows: TGTGCCAGCAGCCCCGACTGGGTTCAGGAGACCCAGTACTTC. It yields the protein CASSPDWVQETQYF.

The rearrangement uses TRBV24-1 and TRBJ2-1, with D tentatively TRBD2 (6 bases). CDR1 and CDR2 (germline): KGHDR, SFDVKD. The CDR3 is made up of 12 amino acids. Trimming removed 4 bases at V and 9 bases at J, with 9 bases between. CDR3 in amino acids: CATSEGDFEQFF. DNA for the CDR3: TGTGCCACCAGTGAGGGGGACTTTGAGCAGTTCTTC.

This rearrangement joins TRBV5-1 to TRBJ2-3; maybe TRBD2 (7 bases). Between the trimmed V and J ends, which lost 9 bases and 6 bases, there was a span of 17 bases. The CDR3 covers 13 residues. CDR1 and CDR2 (germline): SGHRS, YFSETQ. CDR3 DNA sequence: TGCGCCACAGCTCGGGGGGCGGGGGATACGCAGTATTTT. This codes for CATARGAGDTQYF.

The gene calls are TRBV5-6 and TRBJ1-6, with D uncertain. Germline lookup yields CDR1 SGHDT and CDR2 YYEEEE. Between the trimmed V and J ends, which lost 0 bases and 7 bases, there was a span of 17 bases. CDR3 length: 17 amino acids. The chain's CDR3 is CASSLVPEIPSNSPLHF. The CDR3 nucleotides read TGTGCCAGCAGCTTGGTCCCCGAGATCCCTTCGAATTCACCCCTCCACTTT.

This clone was counted a few times. V gene TRBV3-1 (or the pseudogene TRBV3-2) combines with J gene TRBJ2-3; TRBD2 agrees at 7 bases. The germline V gene has CDR1 LGHDT and CDR2 YNNKEL (reference sequence). This CDR3 is built from 17 residues. The V segment lost 0 bases and the J segment 1 base; nucleotides outside the gene matches: 7. The CDR3 nucleotides read TGTGCCAGCAGCCAAGATCTTCGGCTAGCGGGCACAGATACGCAGTATTTT. Protein: CASSQDLRLAGTDTQYF.

This chain links TRBV2 with TRBJ2-1; TRBD1 agrees at 8 bases. Germline CDR1 reads SNHLY; CDR2 reads FYNNEI. The CDR3 length is 15 residues. J lost 8 bases, V lost 5 bases, and 11 bases had no gene match. The CDR3: CASSISGQDQDEQFF. The CDR3 DNA sequence: TGTGCCAGCAGTATATCGGGACAGGACCAAGATGAGCAGTTCTTC. The full variable domain, with the rest looked up from reference TRBV2 and TRBJ2-1, is EPEVTQTPSHQVTQMGQEVILRCVPISNHLYFYWYRQILGQKVEFLVSFYNNEISEKSEIFDDQFSVERPDGSNFTLKIRSTKLEDSAMYFCASSISGQDQDEQFFGPGTRLTVL.

The rearrangement uses TRBV7-2 and TRBJ1-4; D ambiguous. Per the germline V gene, CDR1 is SGHTA and CDR2 is FQGNSA. The CDR3 contains 13 residues. Trimming took off 2 bases at V and 6 bases at J, with 7 bases between the two ends. CDR3 in amino acids: CASSLRQDEKLFF. For the CDR3, the DNA is TGTGCCAGCAGCTTAAGGCAGGATGAAAAACTGTTTTTT.

The chain carries TRBV9 and TRBJ1-2; a possible D gene is TRBD1 (5 bases). Germline V gene sequence: CDR1 SGDLS, CDR2 YYNGEE. This CDR3 contains 13 residues. V shed 3 bases and J shed 8 bases, with 14 bases lying between them. In DNA, the CDR3 is TGTGCCAGCAGCGCCCCAAGGGGTGGAGGCTACACCTTC. It is translated as CASSAPRGGGYTF.

This rearrangement joins TRBV9 to TRBJ2-3; possibly TRBD2 for D (6 bases). The CDR3 consists of 13 residues. Trimming removed 2 bases from V and 7 bases from J, with 11 bases in between. CDR1 SGDLS and CDR2 YYNGEE come from the germline V gene. CDR3 region: CASSVGGYNTQYF. As DNA, the CDR3 is TGTGCCAGCAGCGTTGGGGGGTACAATACGCAGTATTTT.

V and J are TRBV30 and TRBJ1-1; 10 nucleotides align to TRBD1. CDR1 GTSNPN and CDR2 SVGIG come from the germline V gene (reference sequence). V shed 3 bases, J shed 3 bases, and the junction held 1 base outside the gene matches. This CDR3 comprises 13 residues. DNA for the CDR3: TGTGCCTGGAGGGACAGGGGGTACACTGAAGCTTTCTTT. This sequence encodes CAWRDRGYTEAFF.

The gene calls are TRBV27 and TRBJ1-4, with TRBD1 identical over 8 bases. The CDR3 runs to 14 residues. Per the germline V gene, CDR1 is MNHEY and CDR2 is SMNVEV (reference sequence). V lost 3 bases and J lost 4; bases outside the gene matches: 1. The CDR3 DNA is TGTGCCAGCAGTTTCAGGGGGCATAATGAAAAACTGTTTTTT. Translated, it gives CASSFRGHNEKLFF. The full variable domain, completed using reference TRBV27 and TRBJ1-4, is EAQVTQNPRYLITVTGKKLTVTCSQNMNHEYMSWYRQDPGLGLRQIYYSMNVEVTDKGDVPEGYKVSRKEKRNFPLILESPSPNQTSLYFCASSFRGHNEKLFFGSGTQLSVL.

The chain carries TRBV9 and TRBJ1-3; possible D gene TRBD1, 6 bases. The germline CDR1 and CDR2 sequences are SGDLS and YYNGEE. This CDR3 contains 15 residues. V shed 0 bases and J shed 0 bases, with 7 bases lying between them. The chain's CDR3 is CASSVGTASGNTIYF. The CDR3, as DNA: TGTGCCAGCAGCGTAGGGACAGCCTCTGGAAACACCATATATTTT.

The count of this clone is one. The V call is TRBV9, the J call TRBJ1-2; 7 bases are shared with TRBD1. CDR1 and CDR2 (germline): SGDLS, YYNGEE. Trimming took 0 bases from V and 4 from J; bases not matched to a gene: 9. The CDR3 totals 16 residues. CDR3 amino acids: CASSVDELGQPYGYTF. The DNA for the CDR3 is TGTGCCAGCAGCGTAGATGAGCTGGGACAGCCCTATGGCTACACCTTC.

This clone was counted a few times. The rearrangement uses TRBV15 and TRBJ2-3, with 12 bases identical to TRBD2. Per the germline V gene, CDR1 is LNHNV and CDR2 is YYDKDF (reference sequence). The ends lost 2 bases at V and 3 bases at J; junction bases unmatched: 3. The CDR3 covers 16 residues. The CDR3 nucleotides read TGTGCCACCAGCAGAACGACTAGCGGGGGAACAGATACGCAGTATTTT. Protein product: CATSRTTSGGTDTQYF.

This clone was counted a single time. The V gene is TRBV9, the J gene TRBJ2-1, with D perhaps matching TRBD2 (6 bases). This CDR3 has 16 amino acids. The V end lost 5 bases, the J end lost 0 bases, and 15 bases lay between the germline ends. Germline CDR1 is SGDLS and CDR2 is YYNGEE. The CDR3 protein is CASSPIPAGSYNEQFF. CDR3 nucleotide sequence: TGTGCCAGCAGTCCCATACCAGCGGGCTCCTACAATGAGCAGTTCTTC.

The chain has TRBV29-1 and TRBJ2-4; D unclear. The germline V gene encodes CDR1 SQVTM and CDR2 ANQGSEA. The CDR3 is made up of 12 amino acids. Trimming removed 4 bases at V and 10 bases at J, with 14 bases between. CDR3 residues: CSVARDNAIQYF. The CDR3 DNA follows: TGCAGCGTTGCTAGAGATAACGCGATTCAGTACTTC.

The chain joins TRBV19 to TRBJ2-1; 10 bases line up with TRBD2. The germline V gene has CDR1 LNHDA and CDR2 SQIVND (reference sequence). CDR3 size: 16 residues. J gave up 4 bases and V 6 bases, and 9 bases lay outside the gene matches. The CDR3 spells CASSYFGAGGYNEQFF. CDR3 coding DNA: TGTGCCAGTAGCTACTTTGGAGCGGGGGGGTACAATGAGCAGTTCTTC. The full variable domain, rest sourced from reference TRBV19 and TRBJ2-1, is DGGITQSPKYLFRKEGQNVTLSCEQNLNHDAMYWYRQDPGQGLRLIYYSQIVNDFQKGDIAEGYSVSREKKESFPLTVTSAQKNPTAFYLCASSYFGAGGYNEQFFGPGTRLTVL.

J is TRBJ2-7 and V is TRBV9; 8 bases line up with TRBD1. Germline CDR1 SGDLS, CDR2 YYNGEE. Losses at the gene ends were 3 bases for V and 3 bases for J; bases not matched to a gene: 11. CDR3 length equals 16 residues. The DNA of the CDR3 is TGTGCCAGCAGCGCACCCCAGGGGGCGTCCGTCTACGAGCAGTACTTC. It encodes CASSAPQGASVYEQYF.

CDR3 nucleotide sequence: TGTGCCAGCAGCTTAAGGACCCCGGACAGGGATAACACTGAAGCTTTCTTT. This encodes CASSLRTPDRDNTEAFF. The chain uses TRBV7-6 and TRBJ1-1, with 8 bases identical to TRBD1. V shed 2 bases and J 2 bases; nucleotides not matched to a gene: 10. Germline V gene data show CDR1 as SGHVS and CDR2 as FNYEAQ. The CDR3 extends over 17 amino acids.

The chain has TRBV10-3 and TRBJ1-2; D might be TRBD1 (5 bases). Germline CDR1 and CDR2: ENHRY and SYGVKD. CDR3 length equals 13 residues. Trimming left V 4 bases short and J 5 bases short, with 11 bases between. This CDR3 reads CAISVGGDYGYTF. The CDR3 DNA sequence: TGTGCCATCAGTGTTGGAGGGGATTATGGCTACACCTTC.

The chain combines TRBV12-5 with TRBJ1-2, with unresolved D. Germline CDR1 reads LGHNT; CDR2 reads FRNRAP. The CDR3 runs to 16 residues. The germline V and J ends were trimmed by 4 bases and 4 bases, with 19 bases remaining between them. The CDR3: CASGSDYFSGGYGYTF. Written as DNA, the CDR3 is TGTGCTAGTGGTTCGGACTATTTCTCAGGCGGCTATGGCTACACCTTC.

The J gene is TRBJ1-6, the V gene TRBV15; 10 bases line up with TRBD1. Germline trimming cut 6 bases from V and 10 bases from J; bases unmatched to any gene: 9. CDR1 LNHNV and CDR2 YYDKDF come from the germline V gene (reference sequence). The CDR3 length is 15 residues. CDR3 DNA: TGTGCCACCAGTACTGACAGGGGGCTGGGGTCACCCCTCCACTTT. Its protein product is CATSTDRGLGSPLHF. Together with reference TRBV15 and TRBJ1-6, the CDR3 gives the full variable domain: DAMVIQNPRYQVTQFGKPVTLSCSQTLNHNVMYWYQQKSSQAPKLLFHYYDKDFNNEADTPDNFQSRRPNTSFCFLDIRSPGLGDTAMYLCATSTDRGLGSPLHFGNGTRLTVT.

The V call is TRBV3-1 (or the pseudogene TRBV3-2), the J call TRBJ1-3, with D possibly matching TRBD1 (6 bases). Germline values: CDR1 LGHDT, CDR2 YNNKEL (reference sequence). The CDR3 has 14 residues. V lost 3 bases to trimming and J lost 3 bases, with 9 bases between them. CDR3 DNA: TGTGCCAGCAGCCACGGGGGGCATGGAAACACCATATATTTT. Its translation: CASSHGGHGNTIYF.

This chain connects TRBV6-1 to TRBJ1-5, with D possibly matching TRBD1 (6 bases). Per the germline V gene, CDR1 is MNHNS and CDR2 is SASEGT. Trimming took 4 bases from V and 2 from J, leaving 15 bases between them. This CDR3 contains 16 residues. CDR3 in amino acids: CASSVYPGHGNQPQHF. The CDR3 DNA sequence: TGTGCCAGCAGTGTATACCCGGGACACGGCAATCAGCCCCAGCATTTT.

This clone appeared once. V and J are TRBV18 and TRBJ2-1; D might be TRBD2 (6 bases). This CDR3 contains 13 residues. Germline V CDR1 and CDR2: KGHSH, LQKENI. V dropped 0 bases and J dropped 7 bases, with 7 bases sitting between them. CDR3 residues: CASSPPEGNEQFF. In DNA, the CDR3 is TGTGCCAGCTCACCACCGGAGGGGAATGAGCAGTTCTTC.

The chain employs TRBV11-2 and TRBJ2-7; 11 nucleotides align to TRBD2. Germline V gene lookup returns CDR1 SGHAT and CDR2 FQNNGV. The CDR3 loop spans 13 amino acids. The trim removed 5 bases at V and 6 bases at J, leaving 3 bases unmatched. The CDR3 spells CASSVAGGPEQYF. The CDR3 DNA reads TGTGCCAGCAGCGTAGCGGGGGGGCCCGAGCAGTACTTC.

This chain joins TRBV24-1 and TRBJ1-2, with D tentatively TRBD1 (6 bases). The CDR3 is 14 amino acids. Trimming removed 3 bases at V and 4 bases at J, with 11 bases between. The germline gives CDR1 KGHDR, CDR2 SFDVKD. The CDR3 region is CATSDRTVFYGYTF. The DNA for the CDR3 is TGTGCCACCAGTGATAGGACAGTATTCTATGGCTACACCTTC.